A single sample is the source of the 25 T cell receptor beta chains below, sequenced in a study of T-cell memory formation after mild COVID-19. TCRdb independently ran MiXCR on the 5' RACE reads; one entry per CDR3 protein. The sample holds 120,000 or so distinct CDR3 sequences, approximately 16% seen once. Material: PBMCs or a T cell subset sorted from them (not recorded which). The origin of the receptors is an adult woman who had mild COVID-19 (a few samples of this study predate the infection). Cell type and time point are not known.

The chain employs TRBV6-6 and TRBJ1-1; D call uncertain. This CDR3 has 14 amino acids. Germline V lookup: CDR1 MNHNY, CDR2 SVGAGI (reference sequence). Trimming removed 4 bases from V and 0 bases from J, with 9 bases in between. CDR3 DNA: TGTGCCAGCAGTTCTGCGGTCATGAACACTGAAGCTTTCTTT. Translating gives CASSSAVMNTEAFF.

This sequence joins TRBV4-1 and TRBJ1-1, with D hard to call. Germline CDR1 and CDR2: MGHRA and YSYEKL. There are 15 residues in the CDR3. V was cut by 0 bases and J by 0 bases, with 8 bases left in between. CDR3 sequence reads: CASSQDAGMNTEAFF. In DNA form, the CDR3 reads TGCGCCAGCAGCCAAGACGCGGGAATGAACACTGAAGCTTTCTTT.

The gene calls are TRBV9 and TRBJ2-1; 13 nucleotides agree with TRBD2. This CDR3 contains 18 residues. Germline CDR1 and CDR2: SGDLS and YYNGEE. J was trimmed by 6 bases and V by 1 base; bases with no gene match: 10. CDR3 sequence reads: CASSVPSLAGGPGNEQFF. CDR3 nucleotide sequence: TGTGCCAGCAGCGTACCTTCACTAGCGGGAGGGCCTGGCAATGAGCAGTTCTTC. The complete variable domain, with remaining parts taken from reference TRBV9 and TRBJ2-1, reads DSGVTQTPKHLITATGQRVTLRCSPRSGDLSVYWYQQSLDQGLQFLIQYYNGEERAKGNILERFSAQQFPDLHSELNLSSLELGDSALYFCASSVPSLAGGPGNEQFFGPGTRLTVL.

The gene calls are TRBV24-1 and TRBJ2-1; TRBD2 matches 7 bases. The CDR3 extends over 13 amino acids. The junction had 3 bases not matched to a gene; V was cut back by 4 bases and J by 7 bases. Germline CDR1 is KGHDR and CDR2 is SFDVKD. The CDR3 is CATSDISGNEQFF. The CDR3 DNA reads TGTGCCACCAGTGACATTAGCGGGAATGAGCAGTTCTTC.

This clonotype has a handful of counts. This chain joins TRBV24-1 and TRBJ2-3; 10 nucleotides align to TRBD1. This CDR3 is built from 15 residues. The germline V gene has CDR1 KGHDR and CDR2 SFDVKD. J gave up 4 bases and V 12 bases, and 12 bases lay outside the gene matches. The CDR3 spells CAPTGTGDPSDTQYF. CDR3 DNA: TGTGCCCCAACTGGGACAGGGGATCCCTCAGATACGCAGTATTTT.

V and J are TRBV28 and TRBJ2-5, with 9 bases identical to TRBD1. The CDR3 has 14 amino acids. Germline V gene data show CDR1 as MDHEN and CDR2 as SYDVKM. The trim removed 5 bases at V and 4 bases at J, leaving 5 bases unmatched. The CDR3, as DNA: TGTGCCAGCAGTAATACAGGGGGCCGAGAGACCCAGTACTTC. This sequence encodes CASSNTGGRETQYF.

This clonotype was detected a few times. This chain joins TRBV27 and TRBJ1-1, with no clear D. This CDR3 has 14 residues. Trimming took off 3 bases at V and 1 base at J, with 9 bases between the two ends. Germline V gene data show CDR1 as MNHEY and CDR2 as SMNVEV (reference sequence). The CDR3 DNA reads TGTGCCAGCAGTTTTAGACGGAGGAACACTGAAGCTTTCTTT. Translation: CASSFRRRNTEAFF.

The table lists this clonotype with a few counts. This sequence joins TRBV3-1 and TRBJ1-2; D unclear. The V end was cut by 4 bases, the J end by 14 bases, with 20 bases between. The V gene's germline CDR1 is LGHDT and CDR2 YNNKEL (reference sequence). The length of the CDR3 is 13 residues. CDR3 coding DNA: TGTGCCAGCAGCCTAAAAGAGGCGGAACGGCCTACCTTC. This translates into CASSLKEAERPTF. The variable domain in full, completed from reference TRBV3-1 and TRBJ1-2, reads DTAVSQTPKYLVTQMGNDKSIKCEQNLGHDTMYWYKQDSKKFLKIMFSYNNKELIINETVPNRFSPKSPDKAHLNLHINSLELGDSAVYFCASSLKEAERPTFGSGTRLTVV.

The V and J genes are TRBV10-3 and TRBJ2-1; perhaps TRBD2 as D (6 bases). The CDR3 covers 12 residues. V was pared by 6 bases and J by 10 bases, with 13 bases between. Germline CDR1 is ENHRY and CDR2 is SYGVKD. CDR3 loop: CAIRRDGDEQFF. CDR3 DNA sequence: TGTGCCATCAGGCGGGATGGGGACGAGCAGTTCTTC.

This clonotype turned up a few times. This chain joins TRBV29-1 and TRBJ2-2; 8 bases line up with TRBD1. CDR1 is SQVTM and CDR2 is ANQGSEA in the germline V gene. This CDR3 contains 13 residues. V shed 7 bases and J 3 bases; nucleotides not matched to a gene: 4. Written as DNA, the CDR3 is TGCAGCGGAACAGGGGGGTACACCGGGGAGCTGTTTTTT. Its translation is CSGTGGYTGELFF.

The rearrangement links TRBV6-5 to TRBJ2-7; 8 positions agree with TRBD2. This CDR3 is built from 17 residues. V lost 6 bases to trimming and J lost 1 base; unmatched junction nucleotides: 14. Germline V gene data show CDR1 as MNHEY and CDR2 as SVGAGI. CDR3 residues: CASSIVLLADPSYEQYF. As DNA, the CDR3 is TGTGCCAGCAGCATTGTCCTACTAGCGGACCCTTCCTACGAGCAGTACTTC.

This clonotype was found a few times. The CDR3 reads CASSLEGGAGGHTDTQYF. CDR3 bases: TGCGCCAGCAGCTTGGAGGGCGGCGCGGGGGGGCACACAGATACGCAGTATTTT. The chain carries TRBV5-1 and TRBJ2-3, with TRBD2 matching 9 bases. V was clipped by 0 bases and J by 2 bases; unmatched bases: 10. The CDR3 totals 18 residues. Germline V gene lookup returns CDR1 SGHRS and CDR2 YFSETQ.

A few counts support this clonotype. The V gene is TRBV24-1, the J gene TRBJ2-1; the match to TRBD2 covers 11 bases. This CDR3 region has 17 residues. The J segment lost 0 bases and the V segment lost 5 bases, leaving 5 bases of the junction unmatched. The germline gives CDR1 KGHDR, CDR2 SFDVKD. The chain's CDR3 is CATSGTSGLSSYNEQFF. The CDR3 DNA sequence: TGTGCCACCAGTGGGACTAGCGGGTTGAGCTCCTACAATGAGCAGTTCTTC.

This clonotype showed up just a few times. The chain couples TRBV5-6 to TRBJ2-7; 7 bases fit TRBD1. V was pared by 0 bases and J by 2 bases, with 2 bases of the junction left unmatched. The germline V gene encodes CDR1 SGHDT and CDR2 YYEEEE. This CDR3 has 14 residues. The CDR3 region is CASSLGTGTYEQYF. The CDR3 DNA reads as TGTGCCAGCAGCTTGGGGACAGGTACCTACGAGCAGTACTTC.

This clonotype appeared many times. The rearrangement joins TRBV7-9 to TRBJ2-1; possible D gene TRBD1, 6 bases. Between the trimmed V and J ends, which lost 5 bases and 5 bases, there was a span of 19 bases. The CDR3 consists of 16 residues. Germline CDR1 reads SEHNR; CDR2 reads FQNEAQ (reference sequence). CDR3 region: CASSVQVLRGDNEQFF. The CDR3 DNA reads as TGTGCCAGCAGCGTACAGGTCCTCAGGGGTGACAATGAGCAGTTCTTC. The full variable domain, completed using reference TRBV7-9 and TRBJ2-1, is DTGVSQNPRHKITKRGQNVTFRCDPISEHNRLYWYRQTLGQGPEFLTYFQNEAQLEKSRLLSDRFSAERPKGSFSTLEIQRTEQGDSAMYLCASSVQVLRGDNEQFFGPGTRLTVL.

Here the CDR3 reads CASSPVANAKNIQYF. The CDR3 DNA sequence: TGTGCCAGCAGTCCCGTAGCGAACGCAAAAAACATTCAGTACTTC. The chain couples TRBV6-5 to TRBJ2-4; TRBD2 is a possible D gene (5 bases). The CDR3 spans 15 residues. From germline, CDR1 is MNHEY and CDR2 SVGAGI. With 5 bases removed from V and 4 bases from J, the gap between germline ends came to 15 bases.

The chain carries TRBV12-3 or TRBV12-4 and TRBJ2-1; maybe TRBD1 (6 bases). The CDR3 loop spans 13 amino acids. The V and J ends lost 3 bases and 9 bases respectively, with 12 bases between them. The CDR3: CASSFIQGLEQFF. CDR3 DNA: TGTGCCAGCAGTTTTATACAGGGTCTTGAGCAGTTCTTC.

This clonotype was detected a few times. The chain joins TRBV20-1 to TRBJ2-7; 8 bases map to TRBD1. The CDR3 is 15 residues long. CDR1 and CDR2 from the germline V gene are DFQATT and SNEGSKA (reference sequence). After removal of 6 bases from V and 3 bases from J, the junction contained 13 bases not matched to a gene. The CDR3 coding sequence is TGCAGTGCCGAAACTCGGGACAGGCTTCTCTACGAGCAGTACTTC. Its translation is CSAETRDRLLYEQYF.

This clonotype was seen ten or more times. V usage is TRBV29-1 and J usage is TRBJ2-2; D gene unclear. Germline V gene lookup returns CDR1 SQVTM and CDR2 ANQGSEA. The V and J ends lost 7 bases and 6 bases respectively, with 9 bases between them. This CDR3 contains 11 residues. CDR3 residues: CSGRTSGELFF. The CDR3 region has the DNA TGCAGCGGCAGAACCTCCGGGGAGCTGTTTTTT.

The chain employs TRBV30 and TRBJ2-1; TRBD1 agrees at 11 bases. J gave up 5 bases and V 2 bases, and 2 bases lay outside the gene matches. The CDR3 consists of 14 residues. CDR1 is GTSNPN, CDR2 SVGIG, per germline (reference sequence). For the CDR3, the DNA is TGTGCCTGGAGTCTGGGACAGGGGGACAATGAGCAGTTCTTC. Translating it yields CAWSLGQGDNEQFF. The whole variable domain, filled in from reference TRBV30 and TRBJ2-1, reads SQTIHQWPATLVQPVGSPLSLECTVEGTSNPNLYWYRQAAGRGLQLLFYSVGIGQISSEVPQNLSASRPQDRQFILSSKKLLLSDSGFYLCAWSLGQGDNEQFFGPGTRLTVL.

The genes are TRBV10-3 and TRBJ2-3, with 8 bases aligning to TRBD2. The ends lost 2 bases at V and 1 base at J; junction bases unmatched: 2. CDR1 and CDR2 from the germline V gene are ENHRY and SYGVKD. The CDR3 runs 15 residues. CDR3 loop: CAISEGRGGTDTQYF. In nucleotides, the CDR3 is TGTGCCATCAGTGAGGGGCGGGGGGGCACAGATACGCAGTATTTT.

This clonotype was observed a handful of times. V is TRBV12-3 or TRBV12-4 and J is TRBJ2-7, with D possibly TRBD2 on 6 matching bases. The CDR3 runs 14 residues. Trimming cost V 4 bases and J 4 bases, with 14 bases left between them. CDR3 sequence: CASSYRDSGYEQYF. The CDR3 DNA reads as TGTGCCAGCAGTTACCGGGACTCGGGGTACGAGCAGTACTTC.

The chain carries TRBV9 and TRBJ2-7; TRBD2 agrees at 14 bases. The CDR3 is 17 amino acids. Germline V gene data show CDR1 as SGDLS and CDR2 as YYNGEE. With V trimmed by 0 bases and J by 5 bases, 7 bases remained unmatched. The CDR3 DNA reads TGTGCCAGCAGCGTAGCACCGGGACTAGCGGGGGAGAACGAGCAGTACTTC. Amino acids: CASSVAPGLAGENEQYF.

The DNA of the CDR3 is TGTGCCATCAGTTCGGGACGTTTGAACACTGAAGCTTTCTTT. The encoded protein is CAISSGRLNTEAFF. The chain employs TRBV10-3 and TRBJ1-1, with D possibly matching TRBD1 (5 bases). V was pared by 5 bases and J by 0 bases, with 10 bases between. Germline V gene sequence: CDR1 ENHRY, CDR2 SYGVKD. The CDR3 has 14 residues.

This clonotype has only a few counts. The chain couples TRBV9 to TRBJ2-1; TRBD2 agrees at 9 bases. From germline, CDR1 is SGDLS and CDR2 YYNGEE. The CDR3 loop spans 15 amino acids. The trim removed 0 bases at V and 7 bases at J, leaving 5 bases unmatched. CDR3 DNA: TGTGCCAGCAGCGTAGCCAGCGGGGGGTTAAATGAGCAGTTCTTC. Protein: CASSVASGGLNEQFF.